The 6 T cell receptor beta chains presented below share a single source sample, sequenced in a study of blood T cell repertoires in COVID-19. Sequencing used immunoSEQ multiplex PCR; TCRdb keeps in-frame clones, though not all of them. This sample carries about 160,000 clones, 82% of them seen once, and the ten largest clones take 7%. The source material was peripheral blood. The receptors derive from a woman aged 40 to 49 with COVID-19, enrolled during active disease.

The J gene is TRBJ2-7, the V gene TRBV6-5; TRBD1 is a possible D gene (5 bases). V gave up 0 bases and J gave up 3 bases, with 15 bases separating them. Germline V CDR1 and CDR2: MNHEY, SVGAGI. The CDR3 totals 16 residues. CDR3 in amino acids: CASSYSRTTTNYEQYF. Written as DNA, the CDR3 is TGTGCCAGCAGTTACTCTAGGACAACCACTAACTACGAGCAGTACTTC.

This clone was recorded a few times. The chain recombines TRBV27 with TRBJ2-2, with 12 bases aligning to TRBD2. The CDR3 loop spans 20 amino acids. The germline gives CDR1 MNHEY, CDR2 SMNVEV (reference sequence). The junction had 8 bases not matched to a gene; V was cut back by 0 bases and J by 0 bases. CDR3: CASSLSGFLAGGTNTGELFF. Written as DNA, the CDR3 is TGTGCCAGCAGTTTATCGGGGTTCCTAGCGGGAGGGACGAACACCGGGGAGCTGTTTTTT.

The chain is built from TRBV27 and TRBJ2-3; TRBD2 matches 8 bases. The length of the CDR3 is 15 residues. V shed 0 bases and J 6 bases; nucleotides not matched to a gene: 5. Germline V CDR1 and CDR2: MNHEY, SMNVEV (reference sequence). The CDR3: CASSLSRGVWDTQYF. CDR3 DNA sequence: TGTGCCAGCAGTTTATCGCGGGGGGTTTGGGATACGCAGTATTTT.

The rearrangement joins TRBV7-9 to TRBJ2-1; D is unclear. This CDR3 contains 12 residues. Trimming stripped 6 bases from V and 6 bases from J, with 9 bases between. CDR1 and CDR2 from the germline V gene are SEHNR and FQNEAQ (reference sequence). CDR3 sequence (DNA): TGTGCCAGCAGTTCGCTGAGCAATGAGCAGTTCTTC. It codes for CASSSLSNEQFF. Full variable domain (outside the CDR3, taken from reference TRBV7-9 and TRBJ2-1): DTGVSQNPRHKITKRGQNVTFRCDPISEHNRLYWYRQTLGQGPEFLTYFQNEAQLEKSRLLSDRFSAERPKGSFSTLEIQRTEQGDSAMYLCASSSLSNEQFFGPGTRLTVL.

This sequence joins TRBV14 and TRBJ2-2; 7 positions match TRBD2. This CDR3 is 15 amino acids long. Germline loops: CDR1 SGHDN, CDR2 FVKESK. V lost 2 bases, J lost 5 bases, and 5 bases stayed unmatched. The CDR3 is CASSQMAGVTGELFF. The CDR3 DNA reads TGTGCCAGCAGCCAAATGGCGGGGGTGACCGGGGAGCTGTTTTTT. The variable domain in full, completed from reference TRBV14 and TRBJ2-2, reads EAGVTQFPSHSVIEKGQTVTLRCDPISGHDNLYWYRRVMGKEIKFLLHFVKESKQDESGMPNNRFLAERTGGTYSTLKVQPAELEDSGVYFCASSQMAGVTGELFFGEGSRLTVL.

The rearrangement joins TRBV2 to TRBJ1-3; the D gene is possibly TRBD1 (6 bases). Germline V CDR1 and CDR2: SNHLY, FYNNEI. Trimming pared 11 bases from V and 6 bases from J, leaving 29 bases between. CDR3 size: 17 residues. The CDR3 loop reads CAYSGTQRAWVENTIYF. CDR3 nucleotides: TGTGCCTACTCAGGGACACAGAGGGCTTGGGTAGAAAACACCATATATTTT. Using reference TRBV2 and TRBJ1-3 for the parts outside the CDR3, the full variable domain is EPEVTQTPSHQVTQMGQEVILRCVPISNHLYFYWYRQILGQKVEFLVSFYNNEISEKSEIFDDQFSVERPDGSNFTLKIRSTKLEDSAMYFCAYSGTQRAWVENTIYFGEGSWLTVV.